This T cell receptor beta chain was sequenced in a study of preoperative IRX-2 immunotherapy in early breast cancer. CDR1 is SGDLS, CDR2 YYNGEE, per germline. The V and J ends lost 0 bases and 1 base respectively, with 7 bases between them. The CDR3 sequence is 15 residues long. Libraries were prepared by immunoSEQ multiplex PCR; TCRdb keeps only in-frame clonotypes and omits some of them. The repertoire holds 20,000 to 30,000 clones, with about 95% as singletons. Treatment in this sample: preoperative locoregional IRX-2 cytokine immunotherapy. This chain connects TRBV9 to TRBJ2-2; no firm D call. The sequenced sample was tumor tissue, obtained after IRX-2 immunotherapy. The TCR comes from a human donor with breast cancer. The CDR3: CASSVGGRNTGELFF. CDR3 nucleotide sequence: TGTGCCAGCAGCGTAGGAGGAAGGAACACCGGGGAGCTGTTTTTT.